This T cell receptor (beta chain) was documented in a study of human T cells and chemical hapten exposure. Study information: Patch tests applied 0.01% DPC to the upper back and were scored after 6 days. TCR yield per sample varied, mainly due to pooled library volumes.

TCRdb reanalysed the RACE reads using MiXCR and keeps one entry per CDR3 protein. The data show fewer than 350,000 distinct CDR3 sequences, just under 8% seen once. V was trimmed by 2 bases and J by 4 bases, leaving 11 bases between them. CDR3 size: 14 residues. CDR1 MDHEN and CDR2 SYDVKM come from the germline V gene. Indicated time point: pre-sensitization, week 0. Treatment noted: therapeutic diphenylcyclopropenone sensitization with weekly scalp DPC. This TCR was recovered from a man aged 18-30 years with alopecia areata. Some clones in this sample may be carry-over from other donors' samples. Sample: whole blood, taken in connection with sensitization to the hapten diphenylcyclopropenone (DPC). The V call is TRBV28, the J call TRBJ1-1; D call uncertain. DNA of the CDR3: TGTGCCAGCAGTTTACTTCCAGGACCCACTGAAGCTTTCTTT. Residues: CASSLLPGPTEAFF.